This T cell receptor beta chain was retrieved from a study of memory CD4+ T cells and cytomegalovirus serostatus (dated by TCRdb to the late 2010s). The study in broad terms: A total of about 35 healthy Belgian adults, of whom 9 were CMV seropositive and roughly 24 were CMV seronegative, were included in the cohort. CD4+ memory TCRbeta repertoires of a Belgian cohort with known cytomegalovirus serostatus were sequenced in order to replicate a published TCR-based CMV serostatus classifier.

Spanning cysteine to phenylalanine, the CDR3 consists of 15 amino acids. The sequence is cut down to CDR3 DNA, 45 bases in frame from base 1. For CDR1 and CDR2, the germline V gene (reference sequence) lists MNHEY and SMNVEV. Between the V and J ends, shortened by 2 bases and 7 bases respectively, the junction contains 15 bases. Single viable CD3+CD4+CD8-CD45RO+ cells were sorted as memory CD4+ T cells on a FACSAria II. CMV serostatus was determined with a Roche Elecsys assay detecting serum IgG against CMV pp150, pp28, p38 and p52. Following thawing, total CD4+ T cells were enriched through positive selection using CD4 magnetic microbeads. Samples originated from another study that specifically interrogated the CD4+ T cell memory repertoire. Peripheral blood mononuclear cells were isolated and cryopreserved following standard operating procedures; serum was stored at -80 °C. CD3-PerCP (BW264/56), CD4-APC (RPA-T4), CD45RO-PE (UCHT1) and CD8-Pacific Orange (3B5) antibodies were used for staining, and non-viable cells were excluded with Sytox blue.

Genomic DNA was extracted from sorted cells with the Quick-DNA Microprep Kit. TCRbeta DNA was amplified with the immunoSEQ hsTCRbeta kit following the manufacturer's protocol. TCRbeta libraries were sequenced on an Illumina MiSeq instrument. Regarding the original processing steps: Once out-of-frame sequences had been removed, millions of distinct TCRbeta sequences were left, which works out to an average of roughly 70,000 per individual. Two values were used to score each individual: the count of 150 to 200 previously reported CMV-associated TCRbeta sequences and the total count of productive distinct TCRbeta sequences. A beta-binomial model was reimplemented in Python, and scikit-learn random forests with default parameters were trained on data from the US cohort. Classifier performance on the Belgian cohort was summarized as median AUC with percentile confidence intervals over 10,000 bootstrap iterations. This immuneACCESS table, as held by TCRdb, lists in-frame sequences with V and J called but not all clones. Of the missing ones, under half trace to an unresolved V gene in checked studies; the others have no known cause. The V and J calls and the clone size are those of that table, but D and trimming were determined from the DNA. This sample gives 27,000 or so clones in total; about three quarters of them show up just once. Approximately 1% of the sample rests with the top ten.

Study-wide conclusions, independent of this receptor: Results were interpreted as suggesting that the CMV-associated TCR signature is largely present in the CD4+ memory repertoire. For CMV serostatus prediction, a median bootstrapped AUC of approximately 0.95 was reached with the original framework, and a median bootstrapped AUC of approximately 0.89 was reached with a US-trained random forest. On the Belgian cohort, the classifier based on the original framework reached a median bootstrapped AUC of 0.95, with a 95% CI of 0.76-1.00. Among the 160 or so previously reported CMV-associated TCRbeta sequences, roughly 68 showed up in the CD4+ memory repertoires, with each one found in between one and five individuals. Only CD4+CD45RO+ memory cells were sequenced, in contrast to the original study, in which naive and memory CD4+ and CD8+ populations were covered.

To note about this clone: This clone's antigen is unknown. The input lacks base qualities; no much larger clone sits a single base away.

Input material: memory CD4+ T cells from blood. The V gene is TRBV27 and the J gene is TRBJ2-1, and perhaps TRBD1 as D gene, on 5 matching bases. This clonotype was sampled from an adult in good health and CMV-seronegative. The nucleotides read TGTGCCAGCAGTTTACAGGGTAGGAGTTTTAATGAGCAGTTCTTC. Translated, this gives CASSLQGRSFNEQFF.